These 7 T cell receptor beta chains were sequenced from one sample in a study of blood T cell dynamics during melanoma immunotherapy. The protocol was immunoSEQ multiplex PCR, while the TCRdb copy is restricted to in-frame clones and leaves out a portion. In the table there are roughly 9,700 clones, approximately 91% of which are singletons. Time point specified: week 3, after first cycle of checkpoint inhibitor. The material was blood, obtained from a patient treated with checkpoint blockade. The receptors were sampled from a human donor with melanoma.

The chain uses TRBV9 and TRBJ1-4, with a tentative D call TRBD1 (5 bases). The CDR3 contains 15 residues. CDR1 and CDR2 (germline): SGDLS, YYNGEE. Trimming shortened V by 0 bases and J by 12 bases, and 18 bases separated the two germline ends. CDR3 loop: CASSVDAGRMTELFF. CDR3 bases: TGTGCCAGCAGCGTAGACGCAGGGCGGATGACGGAACTGTTTTTT.

V usage is TRBV28 and J usage is TRBJ1-1; 8 bases fit TRBD1. CDR3 size: 16 residues. CDR1 and CDR2 from the germline V gene are MDHEN and SYDVKM. The J segment lost 1 base and the V segment lost 0 bases, leaving 4 bases of the junction unmatched. The CDR3 DNA sequence: TGTGCCAGCAGTTTATGGGGGGGGACAGGGAACACTGAAGCTTTCTTT. As protein: CASSLWGGTGNTEAFF.

This clone has just one count. This chain links TRBV4-2 with TRBJ2-7; 14 bases are a match to TRBD2. The CDR3 covers 15 residues. V trimming: 0 bases; J trimming: 6 bases; junction bases outside the gene matches: 1. Germline assignment: CDR1 LGHNA and CDR2 YNFKEQ. The CDR3 region has the DNA TGTGCCAGCAGCCAAGAGACTAGCGGGAGGGCCGAGCAGTACTTC. It encodes CASSQETSGRAEQYF.

The chain has TRBV28 and TRBJ2-7; D is undetermined. The CDR3 covers 12 residues. Deletions cut 1 base from V and 7 bases from J, with 8 bases between. In germline, CDR1 is MDHEN, CDR2 SYDVKM. CDR3: CASSLSRWEQYF. In nucleotides, the CDR3 is TGTGCCAGCAGTTTATCCCGTTGGGAGCAGTACTTC.

The V and J genes are TRBV28 and TRBJ2-2, with a possible D match to TRBD1 (6 bases). Trimming removed 6 bases from V and 0 bases from J, with 11 bases in between. Germline CDR1 is MDHEN and CDR2 is SYDVKM. The CDR3 is made up of 15 amino acids. In DNA, the CDR3 is TGTGCCAGCAGCACAACAGGGACGAACACCGGGGAGCTGTTTTTT. Residues: CASSTTGTNTGELFF.

The CDR3 is CASSLTGASGSRYEQYF. In DNA, the CDR3 is TGTGCCAGCAGTTTAACGGGGGCTAGCGGGAGTAGGTACGAGCAGTACTTC. This chain uses TRBV28 with TRBJ2-7, with 10 nucleotides matching TRBD2. Germline CDR1 is MDHEN and CDR2 is SYDVKM. Germline trimming cut 2 bases from V and 4 bases from J; bases unmatched to any gene: 11. The length of the CDR3 is 17 residues.

The rearrangement uses TRBV10-3 and TRBJ2-1, with a weak D call TRBD2 (7 bases). V shed 0 bases and J shed 7 bases, with 16 bases lying between them. The germline V gene encodes CDR1 ENHRY and CDR2 SYGVKD. The CDR3 length is 16 residues. The CDR3 DNA follows: TGTGCCATCAGTGAGTCCGGAGGGGGGGGACGGAATGAGCAGTTCTTC. Translated, it gives CAISESGGGGRNEQFF.